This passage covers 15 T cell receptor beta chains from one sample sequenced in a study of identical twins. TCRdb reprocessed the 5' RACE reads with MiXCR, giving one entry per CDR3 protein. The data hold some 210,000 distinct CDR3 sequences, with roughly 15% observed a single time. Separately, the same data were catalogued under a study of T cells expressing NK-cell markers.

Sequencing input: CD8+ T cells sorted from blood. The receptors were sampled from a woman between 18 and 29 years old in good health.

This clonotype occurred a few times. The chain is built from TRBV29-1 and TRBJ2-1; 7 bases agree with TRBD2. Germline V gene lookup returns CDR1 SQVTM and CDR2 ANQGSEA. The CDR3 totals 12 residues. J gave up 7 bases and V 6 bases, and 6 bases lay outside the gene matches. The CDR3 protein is CSVRTRRNEQFF. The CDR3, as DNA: TGCAGCGTGAGGACTAGGCGGAATGAGCAGTTCTTC.

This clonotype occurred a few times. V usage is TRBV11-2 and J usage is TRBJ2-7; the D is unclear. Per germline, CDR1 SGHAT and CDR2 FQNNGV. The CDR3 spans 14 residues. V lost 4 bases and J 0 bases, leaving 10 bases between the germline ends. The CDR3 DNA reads TGTGCCAGCAGCTGGGTTCAGCCCTCCTACGAGCAGTACTTC. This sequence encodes CASSWVQPSYEQYF.

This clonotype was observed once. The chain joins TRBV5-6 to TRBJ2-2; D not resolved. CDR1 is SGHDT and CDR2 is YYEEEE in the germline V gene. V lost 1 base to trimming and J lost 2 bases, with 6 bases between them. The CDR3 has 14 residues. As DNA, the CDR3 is TGTGCCAGCAGCTTGCCTAGTAACACCGGGGAGCTGTTTTTT. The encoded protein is CASSLPSNTGELFF.

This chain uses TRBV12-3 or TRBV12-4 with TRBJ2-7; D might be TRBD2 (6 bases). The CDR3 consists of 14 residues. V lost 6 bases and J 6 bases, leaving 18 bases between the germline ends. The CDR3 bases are TGTGCCAGCAGCTTCGGGGCGGGGTTCAGCGAGCAGTACTTC. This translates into CASSFGAGFSEQYF.

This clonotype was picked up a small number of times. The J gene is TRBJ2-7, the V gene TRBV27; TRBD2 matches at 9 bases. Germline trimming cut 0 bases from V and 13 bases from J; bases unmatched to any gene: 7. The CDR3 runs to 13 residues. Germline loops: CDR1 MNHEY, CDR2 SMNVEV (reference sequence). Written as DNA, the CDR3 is TGTGCCAGCAGTTTATCTCCTAGCGGGACGCGTTACTTC. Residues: CASSLSPSGTRYF.

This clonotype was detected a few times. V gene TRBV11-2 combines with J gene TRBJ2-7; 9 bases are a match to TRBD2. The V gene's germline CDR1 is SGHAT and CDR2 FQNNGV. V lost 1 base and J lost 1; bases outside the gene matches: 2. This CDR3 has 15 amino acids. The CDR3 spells CASSLALAGSYEQYF. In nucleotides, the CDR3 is TGTGCCAGCAGCTTAGCGCTAGCGGGGTCCTACGAGCAGTACTTC. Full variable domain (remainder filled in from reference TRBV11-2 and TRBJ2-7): EAGVAQSPRYKIIEKRQSVAFWCNPISGHATLYWYQQILGQGPKLLIQFQNNGVVDDSQLPKDRFSAERLKGVDSTLKIQPAKLEDSAVYLCASSLALAGSYEQYFGPGTRLTVT.

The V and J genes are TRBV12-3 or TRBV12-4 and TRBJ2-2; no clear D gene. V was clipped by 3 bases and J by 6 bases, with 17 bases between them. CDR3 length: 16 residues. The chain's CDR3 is CASSLVPAILPGELFF. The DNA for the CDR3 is TGTGCCAGCAGTTTGGTCCCAGCAATCCTACCCGGGGAGCTGTTTTTT.

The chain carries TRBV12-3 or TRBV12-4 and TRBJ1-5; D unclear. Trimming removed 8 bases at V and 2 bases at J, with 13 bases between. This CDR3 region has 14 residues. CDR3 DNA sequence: TGTGCCAGCGCATCGTATGGGGGCAATCAGCCCCAGCATTTT. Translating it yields CASASYGGNQPQHF.

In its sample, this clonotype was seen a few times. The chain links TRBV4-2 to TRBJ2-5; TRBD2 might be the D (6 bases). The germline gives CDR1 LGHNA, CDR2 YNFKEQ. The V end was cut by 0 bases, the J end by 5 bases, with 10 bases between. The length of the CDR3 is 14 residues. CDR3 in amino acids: CASSQDASEETQYF. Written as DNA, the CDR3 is TGTGCCAGCAGCCAAGATGCTAGCGAGGAGACCCAGTACTTC.

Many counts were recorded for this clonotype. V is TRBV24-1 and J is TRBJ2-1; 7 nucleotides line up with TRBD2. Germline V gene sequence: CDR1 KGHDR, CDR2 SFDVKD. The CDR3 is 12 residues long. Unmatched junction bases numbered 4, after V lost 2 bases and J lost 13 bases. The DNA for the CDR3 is TGTGCCACCAGTGATTCAAGCGGGATCCAGTTCTTC. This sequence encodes CATSDSSGIQFF.

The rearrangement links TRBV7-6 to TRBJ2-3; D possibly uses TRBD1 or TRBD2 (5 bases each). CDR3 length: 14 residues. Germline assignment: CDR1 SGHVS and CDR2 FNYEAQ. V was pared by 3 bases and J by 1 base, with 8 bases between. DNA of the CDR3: TGTGCCAGCAGCTTGGGACCACGCACAGATACGCAGTATTTT. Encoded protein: CASSLGPRTDTQYF.

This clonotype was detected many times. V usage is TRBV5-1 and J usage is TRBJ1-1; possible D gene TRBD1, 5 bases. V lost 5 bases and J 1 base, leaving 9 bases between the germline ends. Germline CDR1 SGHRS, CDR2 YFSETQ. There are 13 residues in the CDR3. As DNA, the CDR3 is TGCGCCAGCAGTCAAGACAGGAACACTGAAGCTTTCTTT. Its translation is CASSQDRNTEAFF.

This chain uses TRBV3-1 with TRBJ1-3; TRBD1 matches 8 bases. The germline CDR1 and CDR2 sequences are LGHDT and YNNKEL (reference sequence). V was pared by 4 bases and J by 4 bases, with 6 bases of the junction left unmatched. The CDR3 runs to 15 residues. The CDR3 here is CASSRTTGGGNTIYF. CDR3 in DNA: TGTGCCAGCAGCCGAACTACAGGGGGGGGAAACACCATATATTTT.

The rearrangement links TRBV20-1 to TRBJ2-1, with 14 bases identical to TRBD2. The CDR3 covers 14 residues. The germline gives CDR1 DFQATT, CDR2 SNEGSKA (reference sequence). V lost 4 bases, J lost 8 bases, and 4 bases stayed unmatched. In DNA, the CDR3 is TGCAGTGCTACGACTAGCGGGAGGGCCGATGAGCAGTTCTTC. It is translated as CSATTSGRADEQFF.

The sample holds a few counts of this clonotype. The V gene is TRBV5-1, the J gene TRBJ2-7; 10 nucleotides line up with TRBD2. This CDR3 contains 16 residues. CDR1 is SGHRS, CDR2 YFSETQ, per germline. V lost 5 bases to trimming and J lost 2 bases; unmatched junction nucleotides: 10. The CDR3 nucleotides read TGCGCCAGCAGTCCGAGCGGAACTAGCGGGACCTACGAGCAGTACTTC. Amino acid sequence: CASSPSGTSGTYEQYF.